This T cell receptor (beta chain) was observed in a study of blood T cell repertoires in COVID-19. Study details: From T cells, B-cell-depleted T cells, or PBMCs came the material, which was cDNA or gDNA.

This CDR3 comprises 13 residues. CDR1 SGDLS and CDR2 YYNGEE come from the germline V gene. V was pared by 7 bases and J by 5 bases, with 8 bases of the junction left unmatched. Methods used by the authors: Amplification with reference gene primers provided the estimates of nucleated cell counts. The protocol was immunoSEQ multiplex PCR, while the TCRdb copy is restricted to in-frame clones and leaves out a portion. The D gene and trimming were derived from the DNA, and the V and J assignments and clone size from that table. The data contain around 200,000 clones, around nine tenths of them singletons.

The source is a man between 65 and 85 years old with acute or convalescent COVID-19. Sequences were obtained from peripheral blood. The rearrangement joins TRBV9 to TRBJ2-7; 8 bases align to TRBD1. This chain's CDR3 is CASGANRGDEQYF. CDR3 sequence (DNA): TGTGCCAGCGGAGCAAACAGGGGGGACGAGCAGTACTTC.